The clone carrying this T cell receptor (beta chain) was recorded once. The V end was cut by 3 bases, the J end by 7 bases, with 12 bases between. The CDR3 sequence is 13 residues long. The germline V gene encodes CDR1 MNHNS and CDR2 SASEGT. The data are from a study of blood T cell repertoires in COVID-19. Study information: In each case, the material was cDNA or gDNA derived from T cells, B-cell-depleted T cells, or PBMCs.

Profiled with immunoSEQ multiplex PCR; TCRdb holds only in-frame clones, not every one. Here the sample spans roughly 20,000 clones, approximately 80% being singletons. This chain uses TRBV6-1 with TRBJ1-2; weak D call: TRBD1 (5 bases). The sequence derives from an older man with COVID-19, enrolled during active disease. The sequenced sample was peripheral blood. CDR3 region: CASSEVRVGGYTF. CDR3 bases: TGTGCCAGCAGTGAGGTCAGGGTGGGTGGCTACACCTTC.